This T cell receptor beta chain was observed in a study of human T cells and chemical hapten exposure. Study findings and constraints: Sensitizing with DPC caused no change in TCRs above 1 in 1000 frequency.

This clonotype was picked up many times. Its antigen is not identified. The study's library attached unique molecular identifiers to single cDNA molecules. TCRdb reprocessed the RACE reads via MiXCR and lists one record per CDR3 protein. This sample has 350,000 to 450,000 distinct CDR3 sequences, with less than 6.5% found just once. Time point: pre-sensitization, week 0. This sample's treatment: therapeutic diphenylcyclopropenone sensitization with weekly scalp DPC. Researchers sampled blood before each patch test went on. CDR1 is SGHTA, CDR2 FQGNSA, per germline. J gave up 6 bases and V 0 bases, and 2 bases lay outside the gene matches. This CDR3 has 16 amino acids.

This chain connects TRBV7-2 to TRBJ2-1, with 13 bases aligning to TRBD2. This receptor was taken from a woman in her 50s with alopecia areata. Some clones in this sample may be carry-over from other donors' samples. The source material was whole blood, sampled in connection with sensitization to the hapten diphenylcyclopropenone (DPC). This CDR3 reads CASSLAGLAGINEQFF. CDR3 nucleotides: TGTGCCAGCAGCTTAGCGGGACTAGCGGGGATCAATGAGCAGTTCTTC. The entire variable domain, with the rest obtained from reference TRBV7-2 and TRBJ2-1, is as follows: GAGVSQSPSNKVTEKGKDVELRCDPISGHTALYWYRQSLGQGLEFLIYFQGNSAPDKSGLPSDRFSAERTGGSVSTLTIQRTQQEDSAVYLCASSLAGLAGINEQFFGPGTRLTVL.